One sample yielded the 12 T cell receptor beta chains listed below, sequenced in a study of T cell responses to AZD1222 COVID-19 vaccine. TCRdb keeps only in-frame clones here, not all; method: immunoSEQ multiplex PCR. The table has 150,000 or so clones, over 80% seen once; the top ten hold 3.8%. The material was peripheral blood, obtained 28 days after the second AZD1222 dose. All receptors come from an adult who received the AZD1222 COVID-19 vaccine.

The rearrangement joins TRBV20-1 to TRBJ2-2, with TRBD1 matching 7 bases. This CDR3 has 16 residues. Germline lookup yields CDR1 DFQATT and CDR2 SNEGSKA (reference sequence). V lost 3 bases, J lost 0 bases, and 7 bases stayed unmatched. CDR3 bases: TGCAGTGCTAGTTTCGGGACAGCTACGAACACCGGGGAGCTGTTTTTT. Its translation: CSASFGTATNTGELFF.

The chain links TRBV6-5 to TRBJ1-2; D possibly corresponds to TRBD1 (6 bases). This CDR3 spans 13 amino acids. Germline assignment: CDR1 MNHEY and CDR2 SVGAGI. V dropped 6 bases and J dropped 8 bases, with 16 bases sitting between them. This chain's CDR3 is CASSHRDFWGYTF. The CDR3, as DNA: TGTGCCAGCAGCCACAGGGATTTTTGGGGCTACACCTTC.

The rearrangement links TRBV27 to TRBJ2-5, with 8 bases that match TRBD2. CDR1 and CDR2 from the germline V gene are MNHEY and SMNVEV (reference sequence). V lost 11 bases to trimming and J lost 7 bases; unmatched junction nucleotides: 9. The CDR3 totals 12 residues. The CDR3 sequence: CAAGTRVGTQYF. As DNA, the CDR3 is TGTGCCGCAGGGACTAGGGTTGGGACCCAGTACTTC.

This rearrangement joins TRBV5-4 to TRBJ1-5, with no clear D. The CDR3 consists of 14 residues. CDR1 and CDR2 from the germline V gene are SGHNT and YYREEE (reference sequence). Trimming took off 0 bases at V and 4 bases at J, with 8 bases between the two ends. CDR3 amino acids: CASSLGTANQPQHF. CDR3 nucleotides: TGTGCCAGCAGCTTGGGTACAGCGAATCAGCCCCAGCATTTT.

The chain recombines TRBV19 with TRBJ1-6; perhaps TRBD1 as D (5 bases). Germline CDR1 reads LNHDA; CDR2 reads SQIVND (reference sequence). Trimming took off 5 bases at V and 5 bases at J, with 10 bases between the two ends. The CDR3 is 14 residues long. CDR3 in amino acids: CASSVGGNNSPLHF. The CDR3, as DNA: TGTGCCAGTAGTGTTGGGGGAAATAATTCACCCCTCCACTTT.

The gene calls are TRBV6-5 and TRBJ2-3; D gene ambiguous. The CDR3 length is 15 residues. The germline V gene encodes CDR1 MNHEY and CDR2 SVGAGI. Trimming took off 7 bases at V and 0 bases at J, with 14 bases between the two ends. In DNA, the CDR3 is TGTGCCAGCACCCGGACCGTGCCCAGCACAGATACGCAGTATTTT. This translates into CASTRTVPSTDTQYF.

This clone occurred once. The chain employs TRBV9 and TRBJ1-3; possibly TRBD1 for D (6 bases). V was pared by 7 bases and J by 1 base, with 15 bases between. From germline, CDR1 is SGDLS and CDR2 YYNGEE. The length of the CDR3 is 15 residues. The CDR3 DNA sequence: TGTGCCAGCGGAGGGGGGTTCGGGTCTGGAAACACCATATATTTT. Translating it yields CASGGGFGSGNTIYF.

This sequence joins TRBV30 and TRBJ2-2; 7 bases align to TRBD1. The CDR3 has 13 amino acids. Germline CDR1 reads GTSNPN; CDR2 reads SVGIG (reference sequence). V shed 8 bases, J shed 4 bases, and the junction held 7 bases outside the gene matches. Here the CDR3 DNA reads TGTGCCGAAGACAGGGATGGCACCGGGGAGCTGTTTTTT. It is translated as CAEDRDGTGELFF. Full variable domain (missing parts from reference TRBV30 and TRBJ2-2): SQTIHQWPATLVQPVGSPLSLECTVEGTSNPNLYWYRQAAGRGLQLLFYSVGIGQISSEVPQNLSASRPQDRQFILSSKKLLLSDSGFYLCAEDRDGTGELFFGEGSRLTVL.

The chain carries TRBV19 and TRBJ2-1; 9 bases line up with TRBD2. CDR3 length equals 14 residues. V was clipped by 3 bases and J by 7 bases; unmatched bases: 4. Germline loops: CDR1 LNHDA, CDR2 SQIVND (reference sequence). This CDR3 is CASSIGTSPNEQFF. CDR3 DNA: TGTGCCAGTAGTATTGGGACTAGCCCGAATGAGCAGTTCTTC.

V usage is TRBV10-3 and J usage is TRBJ1-4; D unclear. The CDR3 length is 15 residues. Germline-derived CDR1 and CDR2 are ENHRY and SYGVKD. V was pared by 2 bases and J by 0 bases, with 7 bases between. The CDR3 reads CAISEKSSTNEKLFF. The CDR3 coding sequence is TGTGCCATCAGTGAGAAGAGCTCAACTAATGAAAAACTGTTTTTT.

V gene TRBV25-1 combines with J gene TRBJ2-1; D may correspond to TRBD1 or TRBD2 (5 bases each). The CDR3 is 13 amino acids. V was pared by 7 bases and J by 10 bases, with 17 bases between. The germline V gene encodes CDR1 MGHDK and CDR2 SYGVNS. The CDR3 DNA follows: TGTGCCAGCATCACTTCACCGGGACGGGAGCAGTTCTTC. This translates into CASITSPGREQFF. Looking up the rest from reference TRBV25-1 and TRBJ2-1 gives the full variable domain: EADIYQTPRYLVIGTGKKITLECSQTMGHDKMYWYQQDPGMELHLIHYSYGVNSTEKGDLSSESTVSRIRTEHFPLTLESARPSHTSQYLCASITSPGREQFFGPGTRLTVL.

The chain is built from TRBV7-3 and TRBJ2-7; 12 bases fit TRBD2. The length of the CDR3 is 15 residues. Trimming removed 2 bases from V and 4 bases from J; junction bases left unmatched: 3. Germline CDR1 SGHTA, CDR2 FQGTGA. This CDR3 is CASSLPTSGRYEQYF. The CDR3 DNA is TGTGCCAGCAGCTTACCCACTAGCGGGAGGTACGAGCAGTACTTC.